The source of this T cell receptor beta chain is a study of blood T cell repertoires in COVID-19 (dated by TCRdb to the early 2020s). Looking at the study overall: Samples from collaborators originated in the United States, Italy and Spain and spanned both the acute and convalescent phases of COVID-19. The prospective study material was composed of cDNA or gDNA derived from T cells, B-cell-depleted T cells, or PBMCs. Subjects who had been exposed to COVID-19, were actively infected with it, or had recovered from it provided the deeply sampled blood TCRbeta repertoires that made up the dataset. A freely available public database, intended as a resource for researchers studying the immune response to SARS-CoV-2, is where the repertoires were released. Samples came from the ongoing ImmuneRACE study (first 160 participants) plus 1,254 subjects from 6 global collaborators. Sample metadata almost always included a de-identified subject ID, COVID-19 status, age in years and sex. Where available, HLA class I and class II types were obtained from metadata supplied by the sample provider rather than from assay-based typing.

Unmatched junction bases come to 4, with V trimmed by 1 base and J by 4 bases. Reading from cysteine to phenylalanine, the CDR3 counts 17 amino acids. Just CDR3 DNA is preserved here, 51 bases in frame from base 1. According to the germline V gene (reference sequence), CDR1 reads MNHEY and CDR2 reads SMNVEV. The immunoSEQ Assay, a bias-controlled multiplex PCR, was used to amplify TCRbeta CDR3 regions from genomic DNA. The original pipeline was this. Nucleated cell counts per sample were estimated from amplification of reference gene primers within the assay. Sequence reads were collapsed and filtered to measure the absolute abundance of every unique TCRbeta CDR3 rearrangement. For each sample, productive Simpson clonality was calculated as the square root of Simpson's diversity index over productive rearrangements. TCRdb limited this immuneACCESS table to in-frame rearrangements with V and J called. A share of clones is missing; checked studies link under half to unresolved V genes, and the rest is unexplained. V, J and clone size are those of that table, while D and trimming were read from the DNA. For this sample there are around 40,000 clones; 75% to 90% appear just once. The leading ten clones occupy 20% to 25% of the sample.

About this clone: Its antigen is not yet known. There are no base qualities to consult, and no much larger clone falls within one base.

Whole blood was collected in K2EDTA tubes by collaborating institutions according to the institutions' own protocols. Collaborator samples were shipped for TCRbeta analysis as frozen whole blood, isolated PBMCs, or DNA extracted from either sample type. Overall study outcomes, separate from this receptor: How much clinical and demographic metadata was included differed by source and by participant, and the metadata was provided uncurated.

This TCR was sampled from a man aged 45-65 years with active COVID-19. Here the chain combines TRBV27 and TRBJ2-3, with TRBD2 identical over 14 junction bases. Specimen: peripheral blood. The nucleotides are TGTGCCAGCAGTTTATACTGGACTAGCGGGAGGCCAGATACGCAGTATTTT. This is translated as CASSLYWTSGRPDTQYF.